The 17 T cell receptor beta chains listed next were all sequenced from one sample in a study of regulatory T cells in long-lasting Graves disease. To make TCR beta libraries, researchers used iRepertoire HTBI primers and Arm-PCR of CDR3 regions. MiXCR, applied by TCRdb to the multiplex PCR reads, yields one record per CDR3 protein. Of some 500,000 distinct CDR3 sequences listed, 13% are singletons. Regarding time point: newly diagnosed GD, antithyroid drugs for less than 3 months. PBMCs provided the RNA from which the TCR library was made. Separately, the same data were catalogued under a study of T cells in Graves' hyperthyroidism and ophthalmopathy.

This material consisted of peripheral blood mononuclear cells (PBMCs), taken at new diagnosis, from a patient treated with antithyroid drugs. These receptors all stem from a man aged 30 to 45 with Graves disease.

Ten or more counts support this clonotype. This chain joins TRBV6-1 and TRBJ2-7, with TRBD1 identical over 9 bases. The trim removed 6 bases at V and 0 bases at J, leaving 3 bases unmatched. Germline values: CDR1 MNHNS, CDR2 SASEGT. The CDR3 has 14 amino acids. CDR3 coding DNA: TGTGCCAGCAGGGCGGGACAGGGCTCCTACGAGCAGTACTTC. It yields the protein CASRAGQGSYEQYF.

The chain links TRBV4-1 to TRBJ1-2; maybe TRBD1 (5 bases). Germline V gene sequence: CDR1 MGHRA, CDR2 YSYEKL. Trimming removed 4 bases at V and 8 bases at J, with 17 bases between. This CDR3 is 14 amino acids long. For the CDR3, the DNA is TGCGCCAGCAGCCCGTGGACGGGGCGAGGAGGCTACACCTTC. It encodes CASSPWTGRGGYTF.

A few counts support this clonotype. This rearrangement joins TRBV7-2 to TRBJ1-2; no clear D gene. This CDR3 comprises 14 residues. Germline V CDR1 and CDR2: SGHTA, FQGNSA. Trimming left V 4 bases short and J 1 base short, with 10 bases between. CDR3 amino acids: CASSYIQFNYGYTF. The CDR3 nucleotides are TGTGCCAGCAGCTACATACAGTTTAACTATGGCTACACCTTC.

This clonotype was observed many times. This chain links TRBV2 with TRBJ1-5; D is perhaps TRBD1 (5 bases). The V gene lost 1 base and the J gene lost 5 bases, with 9 bases spanning the gap. The CDR3 is made up of 14 amino acids. CDR1 and CDR2 (germline): SNHLY, FYNNEI. The CDR3 sequence: CASSEVWGDQPQHF. Here the CDR3 DNA reads TGTGCCAGCAGTGAAGTTTGGGGGGATCAGCCCCAGCATTTT.

The CDR3 loop reads CARDQNTEAFF. The CDR3 DNA is TGTGCCAGGGACCAGAACACTGAAGCTTTCTTT. The V gene is TRBV2, the J gene TRBJ1-1, with D hard to call. Germline lookup yields CDR1 SNHLY and CDR2 FYNNEI. V lost 9 bases and J 1 base, leaving 6 bases between the germline ends. The CDR3 sequence is 11 residues long.

This clonotype has more than one count but fewer than ten. A clone one base away is much larger, so this may be a read error. This chain connects TRBV20-1 to TRBJ2-1; 9 nucleotides align to TRBD2. The CDR3 is 15 residues long. Germline assignment: CDR1 DFQATT and CDR2 SNEGSKA (reference sequence). V trimming: 6 bases; J trimming: 8 bases; junction bases outside the gene matches: 14. The CDR3 nucleotides read TGCAGTGCGACACGAGCGGGAGGTCCAACAGATGAGCAGTTCTTC. Encoded protein: CSATRAGGPTDEQFF.

This clonotype was seen at least ten times. V is TRBV7-9 and J is TRBJ1-6, with a weak D call TRBD1 (6 bases). The length of the CDR3 is 13 residues. Trimming removed 7 bases from V and 8 bases from J, with 12 bases in between. Germline loops: CDR1 SEHNR, CDR2 FQNEAQ (reference sequence). CDR3 DNA: TGTGCCAGCACGCCAAACAGGGATTCACCCCTCCACTTT. This encodes CASTPNRDSPLHF.

This clonotype was observed many times. The V call is TRBV12-3 or TRBV12-4, the J call TRBJ2-5, with 8 bases lining up with TRBD2. Trimming cost V 3 bases and J 9 bases; bases outside gene matches: 18. The CDR3 runs 17 residues. The chain's CDR3 is CASSLITSGGLTSSQYF. The CDR3 nucleotides are TGTGCCAGCAGTTTGATCACTAGCGGAGGTTTGACGTCGTCCCAGTACTTC.

In its sample, this clonotype was seen many times. This rearrangement joins TRBV20-1 to TRBJ2-7; 11 nucleotides agree with TRBD2. The trim removed 5 bases at V and 1 base at J, leaving 10 bases unmatched. The germline CDR1 and CDR2 sequences are DFQATT and SNEGSKA (reference sequence). The CDR3 is made up of 16 amino acids. The CDR3 sequence: CSAQGTSGRSSYEQYF. DNA for the CDR3: TGCAGTGCTCAAGGGACTAGCGGAAGGAGTTCCTACGAGCAGTACTTC.

The chain uses TRBV19 and TRBJ2-1; 10 bases are shared with TRBD1. CDR3 length: 16 amino acids. Per germline, CDR1 LNHDA and CDR2 SQIVND (reference sequence). The V gene end was trimmed by 5 bases and the J gene end by 7 bases; junction bases not matched to a gene: 11. In DNA form, the CDR3 reads TGTGCCAGTAGTGCCCAGGGACAGGGGAAGGGGAATGAGCAGTTCTTC. Translating it yields CASSAQGQGKGNEQFF.

The chain carries TRBV12-3 or TRBV12-4 and TRBJ1-2; the D is unclear. CDR3 length: 15 residues. The V end lost 5 bases, the J end lost 2 bases, and 15 bases lay between the germline ends. Here the CDR3 reads CASSARETPNYGYTF. DNA of the CDR3: TGTGCCAGCAGTGCGCGAGAGACCCCCAACTATGGCTACACCTTC.

This clonotype has ten or more counts. The CDR3 sequence is CASSLGTGGSNEQFF. CDR3 DNA: TGTGCCAGCAGTTTAGGAACGGGAGGGAGCAATGAGCAGTTCTTC. This chain uses TRBV28 with TRBJ2-1, with 8 bases identical to TRBD2. Germline assignment: CDR1 MDHEN and CDR2 SYDVKM. This CDR3 contains 15 residues. J lost 6 bases, V lost 2 bases, and 6 bases had no gene match.

There are many counts of this clonotype. The V call is TRBV28, the J call TRBJ1-2; D gene unclear. V was cut by 5 bases and J by 8 bases, with 15 bases left in between. The CDR3 is 13 residues long. Germline V CDR1 and CDR2: MDHEN, SYDVKM. The CDR3 is CASSLPSGRGYTF. The CDR3 nucleotides are TGTGCCAGCAGTCTCCCCTCCGGGCGAGGCTACACCTTC.

This clonotype turned up a few times. The gene calls are TRBV30 and TRBJ2-7; possibly TRBD1 for D (5 bases). With 2 bases removed from V and 2 bases from J, the gap between germline ends came to 16 bases. The CDR3 spans 15 residues. Germline V gene lookup returns CDR1 GTSNPN and CDR2 SVGIG (reference sequence). The chain's CDR3 is CAWSTAGARAYEQYF. The CDR3 region has the DNA TGTGCCTGGAGTACCGCTGGGGCCAGGGCCTACGAGCAGTACTTC.

This clonotype was seen more than once but under ten times. The chain carries TRBV11-3 and TRBJ2-3; TRBD2 agrees at 13 bases. CDR3 length equals 18 residues. With 3 bases clipped from V and 3 bases from J, the junction kept 9 bases outside the gene matches. Germline V lookup: CDR1 SGHNT, CDR2 YENEEA. Here the CDR3 DNA reads TGTGCCAGCAGCTTGAAGCTTCGGACTAGCGGGAGAACAGATACGCAGTATTTT. The encoded protein is CASSLKLRTSGRTDTQYF.

V usage is TRBV19 and J usage is TRBJ2-1; 10 positions match TRBD2. Germline V gene data show CDR1 as LNHDA and CDR2 as SQIVND (reference sequence). The CDR3 consists of 16 residues. V lost 1 base to trimming and J lost 5 bases; unmatched junction nucleotides: 5. The DNA for the CDR3 is TGTGCCAGTAGTATAGGGTTCCTAGCGGGAGACAATGAGCAGTTCTTC. Its translation is CASSIGFLAGDNEQFF. Combining the CDR3 with reference TRBV19 and TRBJ2-1 gives the whole variable domain DGGITQSPKYLFRKEGQNVTLSCEQNLNHDAMYWYRQDPGQGLRLIYYSQIVNDFQKGDIAEGYSVSREKKESFPLTVTSAQKNPTAFYLCASSIGFLAGDNEQFFGPGTRLTVL.

The chain couples TRBV7-9 to TRBJ2-1; 11 nucleotides match TRBD2. Germline CDR1 and CDR2: SEHNR and FQNEAQ (reference sequence). This CDR3 contains 24 residues. J gave up 3 bases and V 5 bases, and 30 bases lay outside the gene matches. The CDR3 bases are TGTGCCAGCAGCCCAGTTGGGACCAAGGCAGTGGATAGCGGGAGGGCCGGGTACTACAATGAGCAGTTCTTC. Its translation is CASSPVGTKAVDSGRAGYYNEQFF.